This entry lists 23 T cell receptor beta chains sequenced from one sample in a study of CD8+CD57+ T cells in acquired aplastic anemia. Genomic DNA provided the template from which TCR beta VDJ and CDR3 profiles were obtained. TCRdb re-derived calls from the reads in MiXCR, one entry per CDR3 protein. The sample has about 190,000 distinct CDR3 sequences, around 59% seen once; the top ten hold about 15%. Sequenced input: sorted CD4+, CD8+, or CD8+CD57+ T cells (not recorded which) from PBMCs. These receptors were collected from a human donor in good health, serving as a control.

This clonotype was recorded at least ten times. The V gene is TRBV19, the J gene TRBJ1-5, with D hard to call. The germline gives CDR1 LNHDA, CDR2 SQIVND (reference sequence). Trimming stripped 7 bases from V and 0 bases from J, with 10 bases between. The length of the CDR3 is 14 residues. Here the CDR3 reads CASTIPLSNQPQHF. The CDR3 bases are TGTGCCAGTACCATCCCGCTTAGCAATCAGCCCCAGCATTTT.

The chain couples TRBV5-6 to TRBJ1-1; tentatively, D is TRBD1 (5 bases). This CDR3 comprises 14 residues. CDR1 SGHDT and CDR2 YYEEEE come from the germline V gene. Trimming pared 0 bases from V and 7 bases from J, leaving 13 bases between. The CDR3 DNA reads as TGTGCCAGCAGCTTGGCCTGGGGGGGAAATGAAGCTTTCTTT. Translation gives CASSLAWGGNEAFF.

Remarks on this clonotype: The junction does not match germline at one end; this may be a read error. The V call is TRBV2, the J call TRBJ2-7; TRBD2 agrees at 13 bases. The CDR3 runs to 16 residues. CDR1 and CDR2 (germline): SNHLY, FYNNEI. CDR3 amino acids: CASSHRLAGGAYEQYF. CDR3 in DNA: TGCGCCAGCAGTCATAGACTAGCGGGGGGCGCTTACGAGCAGTACTTC.

Worth noting for this clonotype: A read error may account for a junction end that differs from germline. The rearrangement links TRBV9 to TRBJ2-1; TRBD2 aligns across 15 bases. The germline gives CDR1 SGDLS, CDR2 YYNGEE. CDR3 length equals 16 residues. This CDR3 reads CASSVGTSGGQNGQFF. CDR3 nucleotide sequence: TGTGCCAGCAGCGTGGGGACTAGCGGGGGGCAGAATGGGCAGTTCTTC.

The chain combines TRBV11-2 with TRBJ2-1; 8 bases are shared with TRBD2. Germline V gene lookup returns CDR1 SGHAT and CDR2 FQNNGV. This CDR3 comprises 15 residues. Trimming cost V 4 bases and J 4 bases; bases outside gene matches: 6. CDR3 in amino acids: CASSSPSGRYNEQFF. CDR3 nucleotides: TGTGCCAGCAGCTCACCCAGCGGGAGATACAATGAGCAGTTCTTC. Variable domain in full (rest from reference TRBV11-2 and TRBJ2-1): EAGVAQSPRYKIIEKRQSVAFWCNPISGHATLYWYQQILGQGPKLLIQFQNNGVVDDSQLPKDRFSAERLKGVDSTLKIQPAKLEDSAVYLCASSSPSGRYNEQFFGPGTRLTVL.

The chain employs TRBV19 and TRBJ2-3, with no clear D. V was cut by 3 bases and J by 4 bases, with 11 bases left in between. Germline CDR1 reads LNHDA; CDR2 reads SQIVND (reference sequence). This CDR3 is built from 14 residues. The chain's CDR3 is CASSIRSFPDTQYF. The DNA for the CDR3 is TGTGCCAGTAGTATCAGAAGTTTCCCAGATACGCAGTATTTT.

There are many counts of this clonotype. The V and J genes are TRBV6-2 or TRBV6-3 and TRBJ2-4; maybe TRBD2 (6 bases). There are 13 residues in the CDR3. Trimming removed 8 bases from V and 9 bases from J, with 17 bases in between. Germline V lookup: CDR1 MNHEY, CDR2 SVGEGT. The CDR3, as DNA: TGTGCCAGCCGGGGTGGCGGGGTTGGCATTCAGTACTTC. Its translation: CASRGGGVGIQYF.

This clonotype came up many times. The chain couples TRBV5-1 to TRBJ1-4, with 7 positions matching TRBD1. The V and J ends lost 7 bases and 8 bases, in that order; junction bases with no gene match: 8. The CDR3 spans 13 residues. The germline V gene encodes CDR1 SGHRS and CDR2 YFSETQ. CDR3 amino acids: CASQETGREKLFF. The CDR3 bases are TGCGCCAGCCAGGAGACAGGGCGCGAAAAACTGTTTTTT. Looking up the rest from reference TRBV5-1 and TRBJ1-4 gives the full variable domain: KAGVTQTPRYLIKTRGQQVTLSCSPISGHRSVSWYQQTPGQGLQFLFEYFSETQRNKGNFPGRFSGRQFSNSRSEMNVSTLELGDSALYLCASQETGREKLFFGSGTQLSVL.

This clonotype came up a few times. A clone one base away is much larger, so this may be a read error. V gene TRBV2 combines with J gene TRBJ1-4; D remains unclear. V was trimmed by 2 bases and J by 0 bases, leaving 4 bases between them. This CDR3 spans 14 amino acids. In germline, CDR1 is SNHLY, CDR2 FYNNEI. The CDR3 region is CASSEYATNEKLFF. The CDR3 region has the DNA TGTGCCAGCAGTGAATATGCAACTAATGAAAAACTGTTTTTT.

By sample fraction, this clonotype is medium-sized (0.01 to 0.1%). The rearrangement links TRBV7-9 to TRBJ2-7; the match to TRBD2 covers 7 bases. Germline CDR1 SEHNR, CDR2 FQNEAQ (reference sequence). J lost 2 bases, V lost 0 bases, and 1 base had no gene match. The CDR3 extends over 14 amino acids. CDR3 sequence: CASSLAGTTYEQYF. The DNA of the CDR3 is TGTGCCAGCAGCTTAGCCGGGACTACCTACGAGCAGTACTTC.

The chain combines TRBV5-1 with TRBJ2-7; 7 nucleotides line up with TRBD2. V lost 0 bases to trimming and J lost 2 bases; unmatched junction nucleotides: 2. Germline lookup yields CDR1 SGHRS and CDR2 YFSETQ. CDR3 size: 14 residues. In DNA form, the CDR3 reads TGCGCCAGCAGCTTGGAGGGAGGGACCTACGAGCAGTACTTC. Protein product: CASSLEGGTYEQYF.

This clonotype was detected only a few times. CDR3 loop: CASSSQAGGVGYTF. In DNA form, the CDR3 reads TGTGCCAGCAGCTCTCAGGCGGGGGGCGTCGGCTACACCTTC. The V call is TRBV7-9, the J call TRBJ1-2; the D gene is possibly TRBD1 (6 bases). The V gene's germline CDR1 is SEHNR and CDR2 FQNEAQ (reference sequence). V dropped 4 bases and J dropped 8 bases, with 17 bases sitting between them. The CDR3 extends over 14 amino acids.

This clonotype occurred a few times. This chain joins TRBV3-1 and TRBJ2-3; the D is unclear. The V end was cut by 7 bases, the J end by 2 bases, with 16 bases between. Germline V gene lookup returns CDR1 LGHDT and CDR2 YNNKEL (reference sequence). The CDR3 runs 15 residues. The CDR3 DNA reads as TGTGCCAGCACACCAAGCCTAGTTAACACAGATACGCAGTATTTT. Its protein is CASTPSLVNTDTQYF.

This clonotype was recorded at least ten times. V and J are TRBV25-1 and TRBJ2-7, with 7 positions matching TRBD2. This CDR3 is built from 16 residues. Germline V lookup: CDR1 MGHDK, CDR2 SYGVNS. V was clipped by 3 bases and J by 5 bases; unmatched bases: 13. The CDR3 loop reads CASSESPGAGVDEQYF. The CDR3 nucleotides are TGTGCCAGCAGTGAGAGCCCCGGGGCGGGGGTAGACGAGCAGTACTTC.

This clonotype was picked up a small number of times. CDR3 protein: CASSAPEETQYF. The DNA for the CDR3 is TGTGCCAGCAGCGCCCCGGAAGAGACCCAGTACTTC. The chain uses TRBV9 and TRBJ2-5; D is undetermined. Germline values: CDR1 SGDLS, CDR2 YYNGEE. Between the trimmed V and J ends, which lost 3 bases and 3 bases, there was a span of 6 bases. CDR3 length equals 12 residues.

The CDR3 coding sequence is TGTGCCATCAGTGAGCCGAGGGGAGGGTTAGGTGAATACGAGCAGTACTTC. Protein sequence: CAISEPRGGLGEYEQYF. The chain couples TRBV10-3 to TRBJ2-7, with 7 positions matching TRBD2. CDR3 size: 17 residues. Unmatched junction bases numbered 14, after V lost 2 bases and J lost 4 bases. Germline V lookup: CDR1 ENHRY, CDR2 SYGVKD.

Many counts were recorded for this clonotype. The chain couples TRBV20-1 to TRBJ1-1, with D uncertain. The CDR3 loop spans 12 amino acids. Germline CDR1 and CDR2: DFQATT and SNEGSKA (reference sequence). V shed 6 bases and J shed 1 base, with 9 bases lying between them. In DNA, the CDR3 is TGCAGTGCGAGGAGACCGAACACTGAAGCTTTCTTT. Translation: CSARRPNTEAFF.

The gene calls are TRBV9 and TRBJ2-3, with D possibly TRBD2 on 6 matching bases. The germline gives CDR1 SGDLS, CDR2 YYNGEE. There are 15 residues in the CDR3. V was shortened by 0 bases and J by 5 bases, with 13 bases between the two germline ends. The CDR3 is CASSVVPTGVDTQYF. CDR3 DNA sequence: TGTGCCAGCAGCGTAGTCCCCACGGGGGTAGATACGCAGTATTTT.

The rearrangement joins TRBV29-1 to TRBJ1-5, with TRBD1 matching 7 bases. Germline lookup yields CDR1 SQVTM and CDR2 ANQGSEA. This CDR3 spans 15 amino acids. The junction had 9 bases not matched to a gene; V was cut back by 6 bases and J by 1 base. CDR3 amino acids: CSVLEGAGSNQPQHF. The CDR3 DNA follows: TGCAGCGTCCTGGAGGGGGCAGGAAGCAATCAGCCCCAGCATTTT.

This clonotype was seen repeatedly, ten times or more. The gene calls are TRBV6-5 and TRBJ1-2, with D possibly matching TRBD1 (6 bases). With 5 bases removed from V and 8 bases from J, the gap between germline ends came to 9 bases. Germline V CDR1 and CDR2: MNHEY, SVGAGI. The CDR3 is made up of 11 amino acids. The CDR3 sequence is CASSTGSGYTF. DNA of the CDR3: TGTGCCAGCAGTACAGGGAGCGGCTACACCTTC.

The V and J genes are TRBV4-3 and TRBJ2-7, with TRBD1 matching 9 bases. Trimming at V came to 1 base and at J to 6 bases, leaving 4 bases not matched to a gene. The V gene's germline CDR1 is LGHNA and CDR2 YSLEER. The CDR3 loop spans 14 amino acids. The CDR3 here is CASSQAGTGREQYF. As DNA, the CDR3 is TGCGCCAGCAGCCAAGCTGGGACAGGGCGCGAGCAGTACTTC.

This clonotype was seen many times. The chain uses TRBV7-6 and TRBJ2-1, with 10 positions matching TRBD1. Germline V gene lookup returns CDR1 SGHVS and CDR2 FNYEAQ. The CDR3 is made up of 17 amino acids. V was clipped by 6 bases and J by 5 bases; unmatched bases: 13. CDR3 sequence: CASSSRGGTGAHNEQFF. In nucleotides, the CDR3 is TGTGCCAGCAGTTCTAGAGGCGGGACAGGGGCCCACAATGAGCAGTTCTTC.

This clonotype was picked up many times. The chain couples TRBV7-9 to TRBJ2-7; 9 bases line up with TRBD2. Germline trimming cut 2 bases from V and 2 bases from J; bases unmatched to any gene: 4. The germline V gene encodes CDR1 SEHNR and CDR2 FQNEAQ (reference sequence). The CDR3 is 15 residues long. The CDR3, as DNA: TGTGCCAGCAGCTTAAACAGCGGGGGGACCTACGAGCAGTACTTC. Its protein is CASSLNSGGTYEQYF. Combining the CDR3 with reference TRBV7-9 and TRBJ2-7 gives the whole variable domain DTGVSQNPRHKITKRGQNVTFRCDPISEHNRLYWYRQTLGQGPEFLTYFQNEAQLEKSRLLSDRFSAERPKGSFSTLEIQRTEQGDSAMYLCASSLNSGGTYEQYFGPGTRLTVT.